The source of this TCR beta chain is a study of shared clonotypes between healthy human individuals. Some clones are missing from TCRdb's copy, which holds only in-frame ones; the method was immunoSEQ multiplex PCR. The sample yields 950,000 to 1,300,000 clones, around 75% seen once. The germline CDR1 and CDR2 sequences are SGDLS and YYNGEE. Trimming shortened V by 3 bases and J by 4 bases, and 28 bases separated the two germline ends. The CDR3 is 19 amino acids. Study-wide findings and caveats: An effect of sequencing depth on clonotype sharing among donors was expected.

This clone occurred a few times. Its specificity is not known. Sequenced sample: memory CD4+ T cells sorted from blood. Subset reported: CD45RA-negative fraction. The receptor was derived from a man aged 18 to 29 in good health. The rearrangement links TRBV9 to TRBJ1-2; possibly TRBD1 for D (5 bases). The CDR3 DNA is TGTGCCAGCAGCGCAGTGTGGAGGGGAGTGGGTACGGGTCGCTATGGCTACACCTTC. Its protein is CASSAVWRGVGTGRYGYTF. Complete variable domain (other parts from reference TRBV9 and TRBJ1-2): DSGVTQTPKHLITATGQRVTLRCSPRSGDLSVYWYQQSLDQGLQFLIQYYNGEERAKGNILERFSAQQFPDLHSELNLSSLELGDSALYFCASSAVWRGVGTGRYGYTFGSGTRLTVV.